The 31 T cell receptor beta chains listed next were all sequenced from one sample in a study of CD4+ T cells in melanoma. Profiling relied on immunoSEQ multiplex PCR, and the TCRdb table lists in-frame clones only, not all of them. The sample lists 110,000 to 150,000 clones, around 90% seen once, with 1.5% to 1.7% in the top ten. These receptor sequences come from a human donor with melanoma.

CDR3 in DNA: TGTGCCAGCAGGCGAAGCGACAGGTTGGGGGCTTTCTTT. Translating it yields CASRRSDRLGAFF. V is TRBV6-5 and J is TRBJ1-1, with D possibly matching TRBD1 (6 bases). From germline, CDR1 is MNHEY and CDR2 SVGAGI. The CDR3 is 13 residues long. V dropped 6 bases and J dropped 11 bases, with 19 bases sitting between them.

CDR3 sequence reads: CASSVVSGGKSPETQYF. The CDR3 DNA sequence: TGTGCCAGCAGTGTAGTGAGCGGGGGTAAATCCCCAGAGACCCAGTACTTC. The chain recombines TRBV2 with TRBJ2-5; 8 bases match TRBD2. The germline gives CDR1 SNHLY, CDR2 FYNNEI. V shed 4 bases and J 4 bases; nucleotides not matched to a gene: 14. CDR3 length: 17 amino acids.

This chain joins TRBV19 and TRBJ1-3; D is undetermined. The CDR3 spans 13 residues. Germline loops: CDR1 LNHDA, CDR2 SQIVND (reference sequence). The V end was cut by 2 bases, the J end by 1 base, with 3 bases between. The DNA of the CDR3 is TGTGCCAGTAGTATAAGTTCTGGAAACACCATATATTTT. Protein product: CASSISSGNTIYF.

This chain connects TRBV2 to TRBJ1-4; TRBD1 aligns across 10 bases. Germline V gene data show CDR1 as SNHLY and CDR2 as FYNNEI. The CDR3 is made up of 15 amino acids. V lost 6 bases to trimming and J lost 4 bases; unmatched junction nucleotides: 5. CDR3 in amino acids: CASRRRTGGNEKLFF. In DNA, the CDR3 is TGTGCCAGCAGGCGAAGGACAGGGGGTAATGAAAAACTGTTTTTT.

V is TRBV12-5 and J is TRBJ2-3; the D is unclear. The V and J ends lost 1 base and 5 bases respectively, with 4 bases between them. CDR3 length equals 12 residues. Germline V gene data show CDR1 as LGHNT and CDR2 as FRNRAP. CDR3 amino acids: CASGLGRDTQYF. The CDR3 nucleotides are TGTGCTAGTGGTTTGGGGAGAGATACGCAGTATTTT.

CDR3 in DNA: TGTGCCTGGATCGGCGACGGAGTCGAGCAGTACTTC. Translated, it gives CAWIGDGVEQYF. The chain recombines TRBV30 with TRBJ2-7; D not resolved. The CDR3 length is 12 residues. Germline V gene data show CDR1 as GTSNPN and CDR2 as SVGIG (reference sequence). V lost 4 bases and J lost 6, with 13 bases in between.

This chain joins TRBV6-5 and TRBJ1-1, with D unclear. With 2 bases removed from V and 3 bases from J, the gap between germline ends came to 10 bases. This CDR3 comprises 14 residues. Germline CDR1 MNHEY, CDR2 SVGAGI. The CDR3 spells CASSYEFGHTEAFF. CDR3 nucleotide sequence: TGTGCCAGCAGTTACGAATTTGGTCACACTGAAGCTTTCTTT.

The chain recombines TRBV6-6 with TRBJ1-2; the D is unclear. The CDR3 extends over 13 amino acids. Trimming removed 2 bases from V and 0 bases from J, with 4 bases in between. The V gene's germline CDR1 is MNHNY and CDR2 SVGAGI (reference sequence). DNA for the CDR3: TGTGCCAGCAGTTACGGAGCTAACTATGGCTACACCTTC. This translates into CASSYGANYGYTF.

The chain is built from TRBV5-1 and TRBJ2-2, with 11 bases identical to TRBD1. V lost 4 bases, J lost 2 bases, and 4 bases stayed unmatched. Germline CDR1 reads SGHRS; CDR2 reads YFSETQ. The CDR3 runs 16 residues. DNA of the CDR3: TGCGCCAGCAGCCCCGGACAGGGGGCAAACACCGGGGAGCTGTTTTTT. It specifies CASSPGQGANTGELFF.

The genes are TRBV5-1 and TRBJ2-5, with TRBD2 as a possible D gene (5 bases). Germline values: CDR1 SGHRS, CDR2 YFSETQ. Trimming took off 0 bases at V and 5 bases at J, with 17 bases between the two ends. This CDR3 has 16 amino acids. The CDR3 DNA sequence: TGCGCCAGCAGCTTGGTTTGGACTCGAGGACTGGAGACCCAGTACTTC. Amino acids: CASSLVWTRGLETQYF.

The rearrangement links TRBV28 to TRBJ1-1; D unresolved. This CDR3 region has 15 residues. Germline V gene lookup returns CDR1 MDHEN and CDR2 SYDVKM. V shed 6 bases and J shed 7 bases, with 21 bases lying between them. The CDR3 here is CASRGGEAALYEAFF. The CDR3 DNA follows: TGTGCCAGCAGAGGAGGTGAAGCCGCCCTTTATGAAGCTTTCTTT. Together with reference TRBV28 and TRBJ1-1, the CDR3 gives the full variable domain: DVKVTQSSRYLVKRTGEKVFLECVQDMDHENMFWYRQDPGLGLRLIYFSYDVKMKEKGDIPEGYSVSREKKERFSLILESASTNQTSMYLCASRGGEAALYEAFFGQGTRLTVV.

The J gene is TRBJ2-1, the V gene TRBV9, with D unresolved. This CDR3 is built from 15 residues. The germline gives CDR1 SGDLS, CDR2 YYNGEE. V lost 0 bases to trimming and J lost 2 bases, with 9 bases between them. The CDR3 reads CASSVGGDTYNEQFF. CDR3 coding DNA: TGTGCCAGCAGCGTAGGTGGAGACACCTACAATGAGCAGTTCTTC. Full variable domain (outside the CDR3, taken from reference TRBV9 and TRBJ2-1): DSGVTQTPKHLITATGQRVTLRCSPRSGDLSVYWYQQSLDQGLQFLIQYYNGEERAKGNILERFSAQQFPDLHSELNLSSLELGDSALYFCASSVGGDTYNEQFFGPGTRLTVL.

The chain uses TRBV7-3 and TRBJ1-1, with TRBD1 matching 8 bases. The CDR3 consists of 16 residues. Trimming removed 4 bases from V and 5 bases from J; junction bases left unmatched: 12. Germline CDR1 and CDR2: SGHTA and FQGTGA. Here the CDR3 DNA reads TGTGCCAGCAGCTATACCGGCAAAACAGGGGGGACTGAAGCTTTCTTT. Its translation: CASSYTGKTGGTEAFF.

Concerning this clone itself: This same CDR3 is encoded by further DNA sequences in the sample. The V and J genes are TRBV11-2 and TRBJ2-5; 10 positions match TRBD2. Germline lookup yields CDR1 SGHAT and CDR2 FQNNGV. The CDR3 extends over 14 amino acids. V lost 3 bases to trimming and J lost 5 bases; unmatched junction nucleotides: 3. The CDR3 DNA sequence: TGTGCCAGCAGCTTCTCTAGCGGGGGTGAGACCCAGTACTTC. Translating gives CASSFSSGGETQYF.

On this clone: Other DNA sequences in the same sample also yield this CDR3. The V and J genes are TRBV27 and TRBJ2-3, with 12 bases matching TRBD2. CDR3 size: 15 residues. Germline V gene lookup returns CDR1 MNHEY and CDR2 SMNVEV (reference sequence). Trimming at V came to 5 bases and at J to 6 bases, leaving 6 bases not matched to a gene. In nucleotides, the CDR3 is TGTGCCAGCAGTCCCCGACTAGCGGGGGTTGATACGCAGTATTTT. Its translation: CASSPRLAGVDTQYF.

Comments on this clone: The same CDR3 also results from other DNA sequences found in this sample. V and J are TRBV11-2 and TRBJ1-1; D gene ambiguous. Trimming stripped 1 base from V and 5 bases from J, with 8 bases between. CDR3 length equals 13 residues. In germline, CDR1 is SGHAT, CDR2 FQNNGV. For the CDR3, the DNA is TGTGCCAGCAGCTTAGGGTTGCGGACTGAAGCTTTCTTT. Its protein product is CASSLGLRTEAFF.

The chain carries TRBV11-2 and TRBJ1-4; D is uncertain. CDR1 and CDR2 (germline): SGHAT, FQNNGV. V lost 1 base and J lost 7, with 4 bases in between. This CDR3 has 12 residues. CDR3 protein: CASSLVREKLFF. DNA of the CDR3: TGTGCCAGCAGCTTAGTGCGTGAAAAACTGTTTTTT.

The chain links TRBV27 to TRBJ1-6; D call uncertain. Germline V gene sequence: CDR1 MNHEY, CDR2 SMNVEV (reference sequence). Trimming removed 5 bases at V and 3 bases at J, with 8 bases between. The CDR3 sequence is 14 residues long. DNA of the CDR3: TGTGCCAGCAGTATACAGAACTATAATTCACCCCTCCACTTT. Its translation is CASSIQNYNSPLHF.

This clone was seen only once. The chain combines TRBV5-4 with TRBJ1-2, with a possible D match to TRBD1 (6 bases). Germline loops: CDR1 SGHNT, CDR2 YYREEE (reference sequence). The CDR3 covers 15 residues. V gave up 3 bases and J gave up 8 bases, with 20 bases separating them. CDR3 in DNA: TGTGCCAGCAGCTCCCCGGGACACCAGTCACTCGGCTACACCTTC. Encoded protein: CASSSPGHQSLGYTF.

The V gene is TRBV9, the J gene TRBJ1-1, with a possible D match to TRBD1 (6 bases). This CDR3 spans 13 amino acids. Trimming took 0 bases from V and 8 from J, leaving 11 bases between them. Germline V lookup: CDR1 SGDLS, CDR2 YYNGEE. The CDR3 nucleotides are TGTGCCAGCAGCGTAGGGGGGGCGGGGGAAGCTTTCTTT. This gives the protein CASSVGGAGEAFF. The full variable domain, its missing parts supplied by reference TRBV9 and TRBJ1-1, is DSGVTQTPKHLITATGQRVTLRCSPRSGDLSVYWYQQSLDQGLQFLIQYYNGEERAKGNILERFSAQQFPDLHSELNLSSLELGDSALYFCASSVGGAGEAFFGQGTRLTVV.

The sample holds one count of this clone. V is TRBV5-1 and J is TRBJ2-2; D assignment may be TRBD1 or TRBD2 (6 bases each). Germline CDR1 reads SGHRS; CDR2 reads YFSETQ. The CDR3 totals 14 residues. V lost 4 bases and J 5 bases, leaving 12 bases between the germline ends. As DNA, the CDR3 is TGCGCCAGCAGCCCGGTAGGGGGGACCGGGGAGCTGTTTTTT. It codes for CASSPVGGTGELFF. The entire variable domain, with the rest obtained from reference TRBV5-1 and TRBJ2-2, is as follows: KAGVTQTPRYLIKTRGQQVTLSCSPISGHRSVSWYQQTPGQGLQFLFEYFSETQRNKGNFPGRFSGRQFSNSRSEMNVSTLELGDSALYLCASSPVGGTGELFFGEGSRLTVL.

In nucleotides, the CDR3 is TGTGCCAGCAGCTTAGGGACAATCTCCGCCGGGGAGCTGTTTTTT. Protein product: CASSLGTISAGELFF. This chain links TRBV7-8 with TRBJ2-2, with D possibly TRBD1 on 5 matching bases. V was trimmed by 1 base and J by 6 bases, leaving 12 bases between them. CDR1 is SGHVS and CDR2 is FQNEAQ in the germline V gene. This CDR3 has 15 amino acids.

The V gene is TRBV5-1, the J gene TRBJ1-5; D is unresolved. In germline, CDR1 is SGHRS, CDR2 YFSETQ. The CDR3 sequence is 14 residues long. Trimming removed 0 bases from V and 6 bases from J, with 10 bases in between. The CDR3 reads CASSLGLQGQPQHF. The CDR3 nucleotides read TGCGCCAGCAGCTTGGGCCTCCAAGGTCAGCCCCAGCATTTT.

The chain carries TRBV5-6 and TRBJ2-1; TRBD1 might be the D (5 bases). Trimming stripped 1 base from V and 10 bases from J, with 12 bases between. Germline lookup yields CDR1 SGHDT and CDR2 YYEEEE. The CDR3 consists of 13 residues. CDR3 coding DNA: TGTGCCAGCAGCTTGTTGAAGACAGCAGAGCAGTTCTTC. It yields the protein CASSLLKTAEQFF.

This rearrangement joins TRBV30 to TRBJ1-6; D is unresolved. This CDR3 is built from 15 residues. Trimming pared 3 bases from V and 4 bases from J, leaving 13 bases between. Germline V gene data show CDR1 as GTSNPN and CDR2 as SVGIG (reference sequence). CDR3 sequence (DNA): TGTGCCTGGAGAAGGTCACAGTCTTATAATTCACCCCTCCACTTT. This sequence encodes CAWRRSQSYNSPLHF.

The chain employs TRBV28 and TRBJ1-3; D gene uncertain. The CDR3 covers 14 residues. CDR1 and CDR2 (germline): MDHEN, SYDVKM. The CDR3 region has the DNA TGTGCTACTGACGGGTTCCCCTCTGGAAACACCATATATTTT. Translation: CATDGFPSGNTIYF.

The chain employs TRBV6-5 and TRBJ2-5; 11 nucleotides match TRBD2. The V and J ends lost 1 base and 4 bases, in that order; junction bases with no gene match: 5. This CDR3 comprises 16 residues. CDR1 MNHEY and CDR2 SVGAGI come from the germline V gene. The CDR3 nucleotides are TGTGCCAGCAGTTACTTTCCTAGCGGGGGGTCAGAGACCCAGTACTTC. This sequence encodes CASSYFPSGGSETQYF.

A single count supports this clone. This chain links TRBV5-4 with TRBJ2-3; D not resolved. Germline V gene data show CDR1 as SGHNT and CDR2 as YYREEE (reference sequence). The CDR3 runs to 12 residues. Between the trimmed V and J ends, which lost 4 bases and 8 bases, there was a span of 11 bases. CDR3 coding DNA: TGTGCCAGCAGCCGGGCCCTCTCTACGCAGTATTTT. Its protein is CASSRALSTQYF.

The rearrangement uses TRBV25-1 and TRBJ1-4; D is unresolved. Germline-derived CDR1 and CDR2 are MGHDK and SYGVNS. CDR3 length: 12 residues. Between the trimmed V and J ends, which lost 6 bases and 8 bases, there was a span of 10 bases. CDR3 bases: TGTGCCAGCAGCGGTGGTTGGGAAAAACTGTTTTTT. As protein: CASSGGWEKLFF.

The chain is built from TRBV6-5 and TRBJ1-3; 7 bases map to TRBD1. CDR1 is MNHEY and CDR2 is SVGAGI in the germline V gene. This CDR3 has 14 residues. V lost 4 bases, J lost 6 bases, and 6 bases stayed unmatched. The chain's CDR3 is CASSSTGIANTIYF. Here the CDR3 DNA reads TGTGCCAGCAGTTCGACAGGGATTGCAAACACCATATATTTT.

V gene TRBV5-8 combines with J gene TRBJ1-4; 8 nucleotides match TRBD1. The germline gives CDR1 SGHTS, CDR2 YDEGEE. This CDR3 is 16 amino acids long. The V and J ends lost 4 bases and 0 bases, in that order; junction bases with no gene match: 5. The CDR3 spells CASSLTGGATNEKLFF. CDR3 bases: TGTGCCAGCAGCCTCACAGGGGGTGCAACTAATGAAAAACTGTTTTTT.